This entry lists 9 T cell receptor beta chains sequenced from one sample in a study of CD8+ T cells in alopecia areata. Sequencing templates came from extracted RNA that was reverse transcribed into cDNA. Produced via immunoSEQ multiplex PCR; TCRdb's table is partial and in-frame only. The data show 110,000 or so clones, with about two fifths seen just once and 2.5% to 3.5% held by the top ten. Sequencing used CD4+ T cells sorted from blood. Every receptor here comes from a human donor with alopecia areata.

This clone came up once. The rearrangement uses TRBV7-2 and TRBJ2-2, with D perhaps TRBD1 (6 bases). Germline V gives CDR1 SGHTA, CDR2 FQGNSA. V was trimmed by 5 bases and J by 6 bases, leaving 13 bases between them. The CDR3 is 14 residues long. Here the CDR3 DNA reads TGTGCCAGCAGCCGGGCAGGGGACGCCGGGGAGCTGTTTTTT. This encodes CASSRAGDAGELFF.

V gene TRBV25-1 combines with J gene TRBJ2-5; TRBD1 is a possible D gene (5 bases). CDR1 and CDR2 (germline): MGHDK, SYGVNS. The V and J ends lost 2 bases and 0 bases respectively, with 7 bases between them. CDR3 length: 14 amino acids. Written as DNA, the CDR3 is TGTGCCAGCAGTGAAGTCAGGGACCAAGAGACCCAGTACTTC. It translates to CASSEVRDQETQYF.

This clone was counted between two and nine times. The V call is TRBV29-1, the J call TRBJ2-4; the D gene could be TRBD1 or TRBD2 (5 bases each). Germline CDR1 reads SQVTM; CDR2 reads ANQGSEA. The CDR3 is 15 residues long. Trimming stripped 4 bases from V and 3 bases from J, with 16 bases between. The CDR3 loop reads CSVATPGQSKNIQYF. The CDR3 coding sequence is TGCAGCGTTGCGACGCCGGGGCAGAGCAAAAACATTCAGTACTTC.

The V gene is TRBV28, the J gene TRBJ1-5, with 8 bases aligning to TRBD1. The CDR3 extends over 15 amino acids. The J segment lost 3 bases and the V segment lost 5 bases, leaving 6 bases of the junction unmatched. CDR1 and CDR2 from the germline V gene are MDHEN and SYDVKM. CDR3 amino acids: CASSPGQVDNQPQHF. The CDR3 coding sequence is TGTGCCAGCAGTCCGGGACAGGTAGACAATCAGCCCCAGCATTTT.

The chain couples TRBV9 to TRBJ2-3; TRBD2 might be the D (6 bases). The CDR3 sequence is 14 residues long. V lost 2 bases and J 4 bases, leaving 11 bases between the germline ends. The germline gives CDR1 SGDLS, CDR2 YYNGEE. The CDR3 nucleotides read TGTGCCAGCAGCGTGGGGACTCGAGCAGATACGCAGTATTTT. Its protein is CASSVGTRADTQYF. The full variable domain, its missing parts supplied by reference TRBV9 and TRBJ2-3, is DSGVTQTPKHLITATGQRVTLRCSPRSGDLSVYWYQQSLDQGLQFLIQYYNGEERAKGNILERFSAQQFPDLHSELNLSSLELGDSALYFCASSVGTRADTQYFGPGTRLTVL.

The V and J genes are TRBV12-5 and TRBJ2-4; 8 bases align to TRBD1. CDR3 length equals 15 residues. Germline lookup yields CDR1 LGHNT and CDR2 FRNRAP. V gave up 2 bases and J gave up 1 base; unmatched junction bases: 1. CDR3 loop: CASGLQGAAKNIQYF. The CDR3 bases are TGTGCTAGTGGTTTGCAGGGGGCGGCCAAAAACATTCAGTACTTC.

This chain uses TRBV5-1 with TRBJ2-2; D possibly corresponds to TRBD2 (5 bases). CDR1 SGHRS and CDR2 YFSETQ come from the germline V gene. V lost 2 bases, J lost 6 bases, and 11 bases lay in between. The CDR3 consists of 14 residues. CDR3 nucleotides: TGCGCCAGCAGCTTACGGACTGAGGCCGGGGAGCTGTTTTTT. Translation: CASSLRTEAGELFF.

This clone was seen more than once but under ten times. The chain links TRBV15 to TRBJ1-5, with D uncertain. Germline V gene lookup returns CDR1 LNHNV and CDR2 YYDKDF (reference sequence). This CDR3 is 14 amino acids long. Trimming left V 0 bases short and J 9 bases short, with 12 bases between. The CDR3 nucleotides read TGTGCCACCAGCAGAGACCTACCGAAGCGGCCCCAGCATTTT. Amino acids: CATSRDLPKRPQHF.

This clone has just a few counts. The chain couples TRBV28 to TRBJ2-1; 7 nucleotides match TRBD1. Germline CDR1 is MDHEN and CDR2 is SYDVKM. Losses at the gene ends were 5 bases for V and 5 bases for J; bases not matched to a gene: 6. The CDR3 loop spans 14 amino acids. The chain's CDR3 is CASSDRDRDNEQFF. The CDR3 region has the DNA TGTGCCAGCAGTGACCGGGACAGAGACAATGAGCAGTTCTTC.